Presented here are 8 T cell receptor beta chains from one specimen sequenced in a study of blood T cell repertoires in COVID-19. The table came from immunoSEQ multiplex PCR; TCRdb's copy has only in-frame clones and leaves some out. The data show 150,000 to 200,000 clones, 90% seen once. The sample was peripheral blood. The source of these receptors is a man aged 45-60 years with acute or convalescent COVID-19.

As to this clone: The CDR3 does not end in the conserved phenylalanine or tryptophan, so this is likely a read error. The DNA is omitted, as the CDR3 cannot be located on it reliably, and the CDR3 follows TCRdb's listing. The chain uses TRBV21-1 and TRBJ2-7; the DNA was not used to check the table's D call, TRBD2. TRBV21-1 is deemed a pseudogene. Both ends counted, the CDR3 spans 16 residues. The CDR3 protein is CASRGRLLKTSGERLG.

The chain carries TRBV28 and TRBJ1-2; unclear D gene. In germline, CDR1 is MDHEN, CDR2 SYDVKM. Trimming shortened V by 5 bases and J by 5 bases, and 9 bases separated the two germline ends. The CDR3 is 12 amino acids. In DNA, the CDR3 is TGTGCCAGCAGTAATCTGGCATATGGCTACACCTTC. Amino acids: CASSNLAYGYTF.

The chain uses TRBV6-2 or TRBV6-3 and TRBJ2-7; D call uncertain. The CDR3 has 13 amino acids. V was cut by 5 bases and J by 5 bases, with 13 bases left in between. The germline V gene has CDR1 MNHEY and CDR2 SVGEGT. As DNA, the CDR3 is TGTGCCAGCAGTCGCAGCGAGACCCACGAGCAGTACTTC. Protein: CASSRSETHEQYF.

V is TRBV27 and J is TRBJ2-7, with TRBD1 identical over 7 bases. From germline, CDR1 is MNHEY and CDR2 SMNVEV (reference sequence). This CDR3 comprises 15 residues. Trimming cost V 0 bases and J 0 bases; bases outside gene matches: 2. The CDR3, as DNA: TGTGCCAGCAGTTTATCAGGACAGGCCTCCTACGAGCAGTACTTC. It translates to CASSLSGQASYEQYF.

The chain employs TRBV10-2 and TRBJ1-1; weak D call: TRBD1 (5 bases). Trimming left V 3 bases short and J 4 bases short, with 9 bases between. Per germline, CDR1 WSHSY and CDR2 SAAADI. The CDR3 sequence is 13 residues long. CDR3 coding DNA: TGCGCCAGCAGTGATTTCAGGGCCACTGAAGCTTTCTTT. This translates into CASSDFRATEAFF.

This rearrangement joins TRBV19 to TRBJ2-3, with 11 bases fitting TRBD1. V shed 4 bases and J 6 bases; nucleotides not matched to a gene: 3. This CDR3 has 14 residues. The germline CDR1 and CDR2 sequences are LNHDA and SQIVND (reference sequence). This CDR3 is CASSTGQGVDTQYF. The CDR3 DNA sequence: TGTGCCAGTAGTACGGGACAGGGGGTTGATACGCAGTATTTT.

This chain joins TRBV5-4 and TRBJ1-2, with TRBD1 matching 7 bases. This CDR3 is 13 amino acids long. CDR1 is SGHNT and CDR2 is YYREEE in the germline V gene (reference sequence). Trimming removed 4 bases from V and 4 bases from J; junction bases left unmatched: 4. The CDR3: CASSGAGGYGYTF. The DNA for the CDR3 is TGTGCCAGCAGCGGCGCAGGGGGCTATGGCTACACCTTC.

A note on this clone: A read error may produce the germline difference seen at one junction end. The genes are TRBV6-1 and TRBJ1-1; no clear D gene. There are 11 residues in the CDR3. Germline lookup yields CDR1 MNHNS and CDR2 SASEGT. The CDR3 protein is CASSESSFTMF. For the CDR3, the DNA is TGTGCCAGCAGTGAATCGAGCTTCACGATGTTT.